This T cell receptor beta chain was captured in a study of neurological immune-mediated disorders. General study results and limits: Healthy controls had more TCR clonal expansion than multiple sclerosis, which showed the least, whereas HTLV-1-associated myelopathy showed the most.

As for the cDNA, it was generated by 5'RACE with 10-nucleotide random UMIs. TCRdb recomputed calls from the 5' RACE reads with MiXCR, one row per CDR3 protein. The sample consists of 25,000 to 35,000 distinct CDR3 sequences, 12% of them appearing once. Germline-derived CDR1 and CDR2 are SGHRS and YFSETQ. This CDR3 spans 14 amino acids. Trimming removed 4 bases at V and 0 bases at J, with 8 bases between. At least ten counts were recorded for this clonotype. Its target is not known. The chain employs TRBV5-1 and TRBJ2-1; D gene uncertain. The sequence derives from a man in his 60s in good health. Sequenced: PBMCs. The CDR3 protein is CASSPLPSYNEQFF. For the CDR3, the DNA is TGCGCCAGCAGCCCTCTACCCTCCTACAATGAGCAGTTCTTC. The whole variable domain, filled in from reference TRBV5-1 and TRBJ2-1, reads KAGVTQTPRYLIKTRGQQVTLSCSPISGHRSVSWYQQTPGQGLQFLFEYFSETQRNKGNFPGRFSGRQFSNSRSEMNVSTLELGDSALYLCASSPLPSYNEQFFGPGTRLTVL.